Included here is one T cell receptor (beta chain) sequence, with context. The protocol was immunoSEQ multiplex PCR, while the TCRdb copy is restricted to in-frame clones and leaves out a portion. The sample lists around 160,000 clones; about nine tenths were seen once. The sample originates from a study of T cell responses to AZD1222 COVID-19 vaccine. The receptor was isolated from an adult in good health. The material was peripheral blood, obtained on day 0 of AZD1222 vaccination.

For the CDR3, the DNA is TGCGCCAGCAGCTTGCGGGTCATGAACACTGAAGCTTTCTTT. Translation gives CASSLRVMNTEAFF. The chain uses TRBV5-1 and TRBJ1-1; D uncertain. Trimming took 1 base from V and 0 from J, leaving 7 bases between them. CDR3 length: 14 residues. Germline-derived CDR1 and CDR2 are SGHRS and YFSETQ.